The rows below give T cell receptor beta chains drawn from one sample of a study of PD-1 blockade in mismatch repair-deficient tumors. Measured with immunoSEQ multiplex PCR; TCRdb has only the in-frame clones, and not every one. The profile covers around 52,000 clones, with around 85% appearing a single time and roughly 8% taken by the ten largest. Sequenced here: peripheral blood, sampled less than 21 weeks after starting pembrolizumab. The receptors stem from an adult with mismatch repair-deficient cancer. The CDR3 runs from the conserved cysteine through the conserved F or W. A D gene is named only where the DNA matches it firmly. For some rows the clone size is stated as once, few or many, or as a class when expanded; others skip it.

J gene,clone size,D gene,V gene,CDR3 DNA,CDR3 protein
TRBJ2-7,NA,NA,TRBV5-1,TGCGCCAGCAGCTCTCTGACGCTGATGGACCCGATGTTGTACTTC,CASSSLTLMDPMLYF
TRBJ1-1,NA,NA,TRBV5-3,TGTGCCAGACCCAATGGGGCCCCGGACACTGAAGCTTTCTTT,CARPNGAPDTEAFF
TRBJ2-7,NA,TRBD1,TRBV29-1,TGCAGCGTTGAAACGGGACAGGGATCCGAGCAGTACTTC,CSVETGQGSEQYF
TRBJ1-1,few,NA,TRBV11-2,TGTGCCAGCAGCTTTTTAGCCTCGGACACTGAAGCTTTCTTT,CASSFLASDTEAFF
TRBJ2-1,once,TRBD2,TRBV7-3,TGTGCCAGCAGCGCGGGACTAGCGGGAGATAGAGAGCAGTTCTTC,CASSAGLAGDREQFF
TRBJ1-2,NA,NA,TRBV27,TGTGCCAGCACCCGATGGGGGGGGAACGGAAACTATGGCTACACCTTC,CASTRWGGNGNYGYTF
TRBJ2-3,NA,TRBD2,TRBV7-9,TGTGCCAGCAGCTTAGTTTCAGCGGGGGACGATACGCAGTATTTT,CASSLVSAGDDTQYF
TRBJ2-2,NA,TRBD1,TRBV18,TGTGCCAGCTCACCGTCGTCCGACAGGGAAACCGGGGAGCTGTTTTTT,CASSPSSDRETGELFF
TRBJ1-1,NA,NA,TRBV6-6,TGTGCCAGCAAAGACAGTTTTGCAGCTTTCTTT,CASKDSFAAFF
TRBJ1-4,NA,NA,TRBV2,TGTGCCAGCAGTAAAGGGGGGGGCTTAACTAATGAAAAACTGTTTTTT,CASSKGGGLTNEKLFF
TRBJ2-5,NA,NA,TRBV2,TGTGCCAGCAGCCGAGGGCGCCAAGAGACCCAGTACTTC,CASSRGRQETQYF
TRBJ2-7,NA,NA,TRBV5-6,TGTGCCAGCAGTTCATTGCGTTCAGAATACAGGGAAGACGAGCAGTACTTC,CASSSLRSEYREDEQYF
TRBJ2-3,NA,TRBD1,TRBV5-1,TGCGCCAGCAGCCGGACAGGGGGGTTTCGAGATACGCAGTATTTT,CASSRTGGFRDTQYF
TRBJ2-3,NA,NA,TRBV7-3,TGTGCCAGCAGCTCCGACCCGCGGGATACGCAGTATTTT,CASSSDPRDTQYF
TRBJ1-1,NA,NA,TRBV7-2,TGTGCCAGCAGCTTAGGACAGATGAACACTGAAGCTTTCTTT,CASSLGQMNTEAFF
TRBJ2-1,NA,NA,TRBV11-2,TGTGCCAGCAGCTTAGGACAGAACAATGAGCAGTTCTTC,CASSLGQNNEQFF
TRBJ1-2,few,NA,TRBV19,TGTGCCAGTAGTATAGATCACGACCCTTCCCCAGGGGCGCCCTATTATGGCTACACCTTC,CASSIDHDPSPGAPYYGYTF
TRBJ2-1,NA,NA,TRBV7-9,TGTGCCAGCAGCTTAGGAGGAGCGGGTGGCGAGCAGTTCTTC,CASSLGGAGGEQFF
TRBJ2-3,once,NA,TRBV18,TGTGCCAGCTCAACTCTAGCTGCTAGCACAGATACGCAGTATTTT,CASSTLAASTDTQYF
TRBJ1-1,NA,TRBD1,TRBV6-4,TGTGCCAGCAGCGCCGGACAGGGGTCCACTGAAGCTTTCTTT,CASSAGQGSTEAFF
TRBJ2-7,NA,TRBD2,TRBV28,TGTGCCAGCAGTTTGGACGGACTAGCCTACGAGCAGTACTTC,CASSLDGLAYEQYF
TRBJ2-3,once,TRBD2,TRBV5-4,TGTGCCAGCAGCAGGGGGGGACTAGCGGGACAGACTAGCACAGATACGCAGTATTTT,CASSRGGLAGQTSTDTQYF
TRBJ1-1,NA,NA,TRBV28,TGTGCCAGCAGTCTGCCCCCGCTGGCTTTCTTT,CASSLPPLAFF
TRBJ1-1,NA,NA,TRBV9,TGTGCCAGTACCCGGGAGTTGAACACTGAAGCTTTCTTT,CASTRELNTEAFF
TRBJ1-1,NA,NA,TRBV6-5,TGTGCCAGCAGTTACAGGCAGAACACTGAAGCTTTCTTT,CASSYRQNTEAFF
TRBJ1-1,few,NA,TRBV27,TGTGCCAGCAGCCGCACAGAGACGGCTGAAGCTTTCTTT,CASSRTETAEAFF
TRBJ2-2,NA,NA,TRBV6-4,TGTGCCAGCAGTGGAAGGCAGGGTTCCGGGGAGCTGTTTTTT,CASSGRQGSGELFF
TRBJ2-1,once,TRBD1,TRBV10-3,TGTGCCATCAGTTCCCGGGACAGGGAGGACGATGAGCAGTTCTTC,CAISSRDREDDEQFF
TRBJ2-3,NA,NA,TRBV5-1,TGCGCCAGCAGCTTGGTCAGCGAAGGGCAGTATTTT,CASSLVSEGQYF
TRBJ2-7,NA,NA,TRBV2,TGTGCCAGCAGTGTAGATCTAACTAGCTCCTACGAGCAGTACTTC,CASSVDLTSSYEQYF
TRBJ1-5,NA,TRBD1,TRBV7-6,TGTGCCAGCAGCTACGGACAGGGGGGTGGACCCCAGCATTTT,CASSYGQGGGPQHF
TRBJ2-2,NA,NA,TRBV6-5,TGTGCCAGCAGACTCCGGACTACCGGGGAGCTGTTTTTT,CASRLRTTGELFF
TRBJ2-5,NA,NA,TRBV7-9,TGTGCCACACCGGCAGGGATTGGAGAGACCCAGTACTTC,CATPAGIGETQYF
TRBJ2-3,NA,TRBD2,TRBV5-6,TGTGCCAGCAGCCAGGAAGGACTAGCGGGAGCAGATACGCAGTATTTT,CASSQEGLAGADTQYF
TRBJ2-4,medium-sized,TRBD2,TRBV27,TGTGCCAGCAGTAGGGCGGGAGATAGAATTCAGTACTTC,CASSRAGDRIQYF
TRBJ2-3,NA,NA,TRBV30,TGTGCCTCAAGTAGGGATACGCAGTATTTT,CASSRDTQYF
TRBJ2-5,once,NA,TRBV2,TGTGCCAGCAGTGAAGACTACCTGGGGGTGACCCAGTACTTC,CASSEDYLGVTQYF
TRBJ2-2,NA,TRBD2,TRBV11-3,TGTGCCAGCAGCGAAGCCGGGACTAGCGGTCTTAACACCGGGGAGCTGTTTTTT,CASSEAGTSGLNTGELFF
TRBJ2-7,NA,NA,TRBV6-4,TGTGCCAGCAGTGAGGGGGGGGACAGAATCCCCTACGAGCAGTACTTC,CASSEGGDRIPYEQYF
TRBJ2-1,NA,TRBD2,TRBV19,TGTGCCAGTAGTATGAAGCGGGAGTTGAATGAGCAGTTCTTC,CASSMKRELNEQFF
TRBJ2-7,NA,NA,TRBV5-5,TGTGCCAGCAGCTTGGGATTGTCAGGCGAGCAGTACTTC,CASSLGLSGEQYF
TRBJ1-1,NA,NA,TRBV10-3,TGTGCCATCAGTGAGAGGCAGCAAACTGAAGCTTTCTTT,CAISERQQTEAFF
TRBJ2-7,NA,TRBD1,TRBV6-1,TGTGCCAGCAGTGAAAGCGGACAGGGATATGGGGAGCAGTACTTC,CASSESGQGYGEQYF
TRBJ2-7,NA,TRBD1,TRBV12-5,TGTGCTAGTGGTCTGGGGACAGCCTACGAGCAGTACTTC,CASGLGTAYEQYF
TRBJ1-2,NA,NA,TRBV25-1,TGTGCCAGCAGGGGAGGGTGGGCTTCTAACGGTGGCTACACCTTC,CASRGGWASNGGYTF
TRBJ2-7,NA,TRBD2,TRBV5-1,TGCGCCAGCAGCTCGGGACTAGCTAACTACGAGCAGTACTTC,CASSSGLANYEQYF
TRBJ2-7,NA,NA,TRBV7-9,TGTGCCAGCAGTAGAGCGACAGCGACCTACGAGCAGTACTTC,CASSRATATYEQYF
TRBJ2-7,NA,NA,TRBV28,TGTGCCAGCCGACAGGACATGGAGCAGTACTTC,CASRQDMEQYF
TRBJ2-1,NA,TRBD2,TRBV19,TGTGCCAGTACCGCCGGGACTAGTAATTACAATGAGCAGTTCTTC,CASTAGTSNYNEQFF
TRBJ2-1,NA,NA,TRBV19,TGTGCCAGTAGTATAGAGGGGGTATTCAATGAGCAGTTCTTC,CASSIEGVFNEQFF
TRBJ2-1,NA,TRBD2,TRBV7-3,TGTGCCAGCAGCCAGACTAGCGGGAGCCTAAATGAGCAGTTCTTC,CASSQTSGSLNEQFF
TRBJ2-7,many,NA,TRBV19,TGTGCCAGCCGCGGACAAAGAAGCTCCTACGAGCAGTACTTC,CASRGQRSSYEQYF
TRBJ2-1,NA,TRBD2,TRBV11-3,TGTGCCAGCAGCTCAGAGGGGACTAGCGGGACCAATGAGCAGTTCTTC,CASSSEGTSGTNEQFF
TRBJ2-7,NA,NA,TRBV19,TGTGCCAGTAGTATGGTAGGGGGTACCTACGAGCAGTACTTC,CASSMVGGTYEQYF
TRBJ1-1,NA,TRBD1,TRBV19,TGTGCCAGTAGTACCTATTCACAGGGGAAGAGGACTGAAGCTTTCTTT,CASSTYSQGKRTEAFF
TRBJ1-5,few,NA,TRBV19,TGTGCCAGTAGAGCGTTGACGTTGGATAGCAATCAGCCCCAGCATTTT,CASRALTLDSNQPQHF
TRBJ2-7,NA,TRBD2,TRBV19,TGTGCCAGTAGTTTCCGACTAGCTGAAGAGCAGTACTTC,CASSFRLAEEQYF
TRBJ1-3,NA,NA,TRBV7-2,TGTGCCAGCGGGTCTCTGGGGGAAAACACCATATATTTT,CASGSLGENTIYF
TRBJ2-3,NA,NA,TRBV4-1,TGCGCCAGCAGCCAAATCCTCTTAACAGATACGCAGTATTTT,CASSQILLTDTQYF
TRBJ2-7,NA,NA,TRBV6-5,TGTGCCAGCAGTTACGTGTACGAGCAGTACTTC,CASSYVYEQYF